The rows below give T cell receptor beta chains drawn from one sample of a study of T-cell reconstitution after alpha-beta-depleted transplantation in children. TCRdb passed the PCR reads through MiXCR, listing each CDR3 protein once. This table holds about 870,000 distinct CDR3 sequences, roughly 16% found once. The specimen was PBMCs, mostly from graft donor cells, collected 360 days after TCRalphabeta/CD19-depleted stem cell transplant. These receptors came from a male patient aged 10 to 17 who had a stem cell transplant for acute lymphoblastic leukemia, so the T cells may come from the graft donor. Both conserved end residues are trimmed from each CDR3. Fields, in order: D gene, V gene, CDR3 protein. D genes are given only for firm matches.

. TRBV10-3 AISEFLENP
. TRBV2 ASTKTENTEAF
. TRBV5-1 ASSPRRGIEQY
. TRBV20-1 SARVYRYSGANVLT
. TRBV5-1 ASSGLAGLVTEAF
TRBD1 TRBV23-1 ASSPKRQGRTDTQY
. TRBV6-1 ATLDFGPGAKNIQY
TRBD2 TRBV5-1 ASSSLVSGGQETQY
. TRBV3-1 ASSQRLAGLGEQY
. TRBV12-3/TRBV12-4 ASSFYVSASTDTQY
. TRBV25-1 ASSEYEEQF
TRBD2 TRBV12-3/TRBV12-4 ASSPIAGGVTDTQY
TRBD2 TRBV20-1 SGGLAANWNTQY
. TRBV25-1 ASSGADQPQH
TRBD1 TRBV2 ASERQGLPEQY
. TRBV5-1 ASRFAGANVLT
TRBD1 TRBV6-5 ASNRQGSNQPQH
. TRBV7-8 ASTLLGGNTGELF
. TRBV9 ASSGRENIQY
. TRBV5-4 ASSLVGGAEDEQF